This passage covers 14 T cell receptor beta chains from one sample sequenced in a study of T cell clones after liver transplantation. Produced via immunoSEQ multiplex PCR; TCRdb's table is partial and in-frame only. The sample holds fewer than 7,000 clones, approximately 80% seen once. Specimen: CD8+ T cells from blood, collected approximately 45 months after liver transplant. The receptors stem from a human patient who received a liver transplant. The graft donor may have contributed some T cells.

The chain carries TRBV28 and TRBJ1-1; tentatively, D is TRBD1 (6 bases). With 5 bases removed from V and 2 bases from J, the gap between germline ends came to 21 bases. This CDR3 has 17 amino acids. The V gene's germline CDR1 is MDHEN and CDR2 SYDVKM. The CDR3 nucleotides read TGTGCCAGCAGTCCCTTCTCCGTCAGGGGTTCTAACACTGAAGCTTTCTTT. Protein product: CASSPFSVRGSNTEAFF. The full variable domain, completed using reference TRBV28 and TRBJ1-1, is DVKVTQSSRYLVKRTGEKVFLECVQDMDHENMFWYRQDPGLGLRLIYFSYDVKMKEKGDIPEGYSVSREKKERFSLILESASTNQTSMYLCASSPFSVRGSNTEAFFGQGTRLTVV.

The V and J genes are TRBV6-1 and TRBJ1-1; a weak D match, TRBD1 (5 bases). This CDR3 is 14 amino acids long. V was shortened by 7 bases and J by 0 bases, with 12 bases between the two germline ends. The germline V gene encodes CDR1 MNHNS and CDR2 SASEGT. CDR3 sequence: CASTEGRMNTEAFF. As DNA, the CDR3 is TGTGCCAGCACCGAGGGACGGATGAACACTGAAGCTTTCTTT.

In DNA, the CDR3 is TGTGCCAGCAGTTACTCGACTGACAGGAGCTATGGCTACACCTTC. Its translation is CASSYSTDRSYGYTF. The V and J genes are TRBV6-5 and TRBJ1-2, with D perhaps matching TRBD1 (6 bases). The V gene lost 0 bases and the J gene lost 4 bases, with 12 bases spanning the gap. CDR3 length: 15 residues. Germline V gene data show CDR1 as MNHEY and CDR2 as SVGAGI.

V gene TRBV7-9 combines with J gene TRBJ2-2, with D possibly matching TRBD1 (7 bases). V lost 6 bases and J 1 base, leaving 18 bases between the germline ends. The length of the CDR3 is 17 residues. Germline-derived CDR1 and CDR2 are SEHNR and FQNEAQ (reference sequence). CDR3 bases: TGTGCCAGCAGTCTCCGCGGGACAGTGAAGAACACCGGGGAGCTGTTTTTT. Protein: CASSLRGTVKNTGELFF.

The gene calls are TRBV28 and TRBJ2-1; the match to TRBD2 covers 8 bases. Germline V gene sequence: CDR1 MDHEN, CDR2 SYDVKM. The CDR3 is made up of 13 amino acids. V gave up 4 bases and J gave up 16 bases; unmatched junction bases: 12. The CDR3 here is CASSSGLAPSSFF. The DNA for the CDR3 is TGTGCCAGCAGTTCTGGACTAGCCCCCTCTTCCTTCTTC.

This clone came up once. The chain couples TRBV4-3 to TRBJ1-6; D is ambiguous. The CDR3 runs 12 residues. Germline V gene lookup returns CDR1 LGHNA and CDR2 YSLEER. V was cut by 1 base and J by 8 bases, with 3 bases left in between. The CDR3 sequence: CASSQGDSPLHF. CDR3 nucleotides: TGCGCCAGCAGCCAAGGGGATTCACCCCTCCACTTT.

The chain combines TRBV4-1 with TRBJ1-2; possibly TRBD1 for D (6 bases). This CDR3 is 19 amino acids long. Trimming took off 0 bases at V and 5 bases at J, with 25 bases between the two ends. Germline V gives CDR1 MGHRA, CDR2 YSYEKL. As DNA, the CDR3 is TGCGCCAGCAGCCAAGAGAGTACCGCCACTTATGGGGGCAAGTATGGCTACACCTTC. Protein product: CASSQESTATYGGKYGYTF.

In its sample, this clone was seen a few times. The J gene is TRBJ2-1, the V gene TRBV5-1; D unclear. V lost 5 bases to trimming and J lost 1 base, with 13 bases between them. The CDR3 runs to 15 residues. Germline V gene lookup returns CDR1 SGHRS and CDR2 YFSETQ. This chain's CDR3 is CASSSSRVSYNEQFF. The CDR3 DNA follows: TGCGCCAGCAGTTCTTCTAGGGTATCCTACAATGAGCAGTTCTTC.

This chain connects TRBV5-4 to TRBJ2-7; perhaps TRBD1 as D (5 bases). The CDR3 runs 13 residues. V was clipped by 2 bases and J by 2 bases, with 8 bases between them. The germline CDR1 and CDR2 sequences are SGHNT and YYREEE (reference sequence). CDR3: CASSFDSTYEQYF. The CDR3 DNA sequence: TGTGCCAGCAGCTTCGACAGTACCTACGAGCAGTACTTC.

The chain has TRBV29-1 and TRBJ2-7; 8 bases are a match to TRBD1. The CDR3 is 14 amino acids. V lost 1 base, J lost 3 bases, and 5 bases stayed unmatched. Germline-derived CDR1 and CDR2 are SQVTM and ANQGSEA. CDR3 DNA sequence: TGCAGCGTTGAAGGCAGGGGGCAGGACTACGAGCAGTACTTC. As protein: CSVEGRGQDYEQYF.

The rearrangement joins TRBV27 to TRBJ2-2, with 9 bases matching TRBD2. The V gene's germline CDR1 is MNHEY and CDR2 SMNVEV (reference sequence). Germline trimming cut 6 bases from V and 7 bases from J; bases unmatched to any gene: 6. The CDR3 has 14 amino acids. The CDR3: CASRISGSVGELFF. Here the CDR3 DNA reads TGTGCCAGCAGGATTAGCGGGAGTGTCGGGGAGCTGTTTTTT.

The CDR3 loop is CASSFGKLAGGGTQYF. The DNA of the CDR3 is TGTGCCAGCAGCTTTGGCAAGCTAGCGGGCGGGGGTACGCAGTATTTT. The V and J genes are TRBV7-6 and TRBJ2-3, with 8 bases that match TRBD2. The CDR3 contains 16 residues. Germline CDR1 reads SGHVS; CDR2 reads FNYEAQ. V was pared by 3 bases and J by 8 bases, with 13 bases of the junction left unmatched.

The J gene is TRBJ1-5, the V gene TRBV19; D gene ambiguous. Germline loops: CDR1 LNHDA, CDR2 SQIVND (reference sequence). The CDR3 has 14 amino acids. Trimming stripped 1 base from V and 7 bases from J, with 11 bases between. The CDR3 nucleotides are TGTGCCAGTAGTATAGGTTGGGAGGGCCAGCCCCAGCATTTT. Translated, it gives CASSIGWEGQPQHF. Full variable domain (remainder filled in from reference TRBV19 and TRBJ1-5): DGGITQSPKYLFRKEGQNVTLSCEQNLNHDAMYWYRQDPGQGLRLIYYSQIVNDFQKGDIAEGYSVSREKKESFPLTVTSAQKNPTAFYLCASSIGWEGQPQHFGDGTRLSIL.

The chain has TRBV5-1 and TRBJ1-6, with 9 bases matching TRBD1. The CDR3 contains 15 residues. Germline V gene data show CDR1 as SGHRS and CDR2 as YFSETQ. The V and J ends lost 4 bases and 8 bases, in that order; junction bases with no gene match: 7. The CDR3 DNA reads as TGCGCCAGCAGCCCGTTAGGACAGGGGTATTCACCCCTCCACTTT. Translating gives CASSPLGQGYSPLHF.